The subject of this entry is one T cell receptor beta chain. Its antigen is unknown. CDR3 length: 17 residues. Germline CDR1 is LGHNT and CDR2 is FRNRAP. With 0 bases clipped from V and 6 bases from J, the junction kept 11 bases outside the gene matches. The sample belongs to a study of cytomegalovirus exposure and HLA in healthy donors. Study-wide results and limits: Most CMV-associated TCR beta chains appeared HLA-restricted in a later analysis. Most of the TCR beta V segments (in an earlier analysis) were productive either about 87% or about 30% of the time. Analyzed later, association rates of TCRs varied across HLA loci, with DRB1 most and HLA-C fewest.

Primers for the PCR totalled 60 Vbeta and 13 Jbeta. Some clones are missing from TCRdb's copy, which holds only in-frame ones; the method was immunoSEQ multiplex PCR. The table has around 140,000 clones, 60% to 85% seen once. This clonotype was obtained from a woman younger than 30 in good health and CMV-seronegative. The material sequenced was PBMCs. The chain combines TRBV12-5 with TRBJ2-7; TRBD2 matches at 10 bases. The CDR3 here is CASGLVRRASGSGEQYF. DNA of the CDR3: TGTGCTAGTGGTTTGGTGAGGAGGGCTAGCGGGAGCGGCGAGCAGTACTTC.